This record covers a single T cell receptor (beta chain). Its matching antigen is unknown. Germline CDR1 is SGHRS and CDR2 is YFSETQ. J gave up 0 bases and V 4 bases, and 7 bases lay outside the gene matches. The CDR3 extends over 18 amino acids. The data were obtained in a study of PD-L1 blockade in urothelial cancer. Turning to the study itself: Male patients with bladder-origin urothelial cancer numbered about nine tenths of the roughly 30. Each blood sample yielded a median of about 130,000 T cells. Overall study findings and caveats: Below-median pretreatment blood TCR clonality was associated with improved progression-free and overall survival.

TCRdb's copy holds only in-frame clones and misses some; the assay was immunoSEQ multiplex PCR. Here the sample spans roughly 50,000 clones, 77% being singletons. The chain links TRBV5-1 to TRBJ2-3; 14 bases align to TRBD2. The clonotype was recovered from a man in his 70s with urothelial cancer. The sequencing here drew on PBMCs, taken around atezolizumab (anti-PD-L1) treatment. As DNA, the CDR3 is TGCGCCAGCAGCGTGGGGACTAGCGGGGGTACTAGCACAGATACGCAGTATTTT. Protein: CASSVGTSGGTSTDTQYF.